Below, 17 T cell receptor beta chains from the same sample are listed, as sequenced in a study of CD8+CD57+ T cells in acquired aplastic anemia (dated by TCRdb to between 2017 and 2018). TCRdb lists the instrument as Illumina HiSeq 2000. Genomic DNA served as template for TCR beta VDJ combination and CDR3 sequence profiling. Starting from the raw public reads, TCRdb applied fastp trimming at Q25, assembled clones with MiXCR and retained in-frame beta chains. Duplicate CDR3 protein sequences are folded into a single record with the most common DNA and genes. For this sample there are some 68,000 distinct CDR3 sequences; roughly half appear just once. The top ten hold roughly 8.7% of the sample. What was sequenced was sorted CD4+, CD8+, or CD8+CD57+ T cells (not recorded which) from PBMCs. Receptors were obtained from a human donor in good health, serving as a control.

This clonotype showed up just once. The gene calls are TRBV24-1 and TRBJ2-3; D is perhaps TRBD2 (6 bases). Germline CDR1 KGHDR, CDR2 SFDVKD. V lost 4 bases to trimming and J lost 0 bases, with 16 bases between them. The CDR3 contains 17 residues. The CDR3 region has the DNA TGTGCCACCAGTGACCGGCGGAGGAGCGGGAGCACAGATACGCAGTATTTT. Amino acids: CATSDRRRSGSTDTQYF.

This chain links TRBV5-1 with TRBJ2-7, with TRBD1 identical over 10 bases. The CDR3 covers 15 residues. V dropped 0 bases and J dropped 3; count of bases not matched to a gene: 3. The germline V gene has CDR1 SGHRS and CDR2 YFSETQ. The CDR3 region is CASSLAGTGDYEQYF. The DNA for the CDR3 is TGCGCCAGCAGCTTGGCCGGGACAGGGGACTACGAGCAGTACTTC.

The genes are TRBV11-2 and TRBJ1-5; 7 positions agree with TRBD1. With 5 bases clipped from V and 5 bases from J, the junction kept 12 bases outside the gene matches. Germline CDR1 is SGHAT and CDR2 is FQNNGV. This CDR3 comprises 16 residues. DNA for the CDR3: TGTGCCAGCAGCCGATATTACAGGGGTCCGGATCAGCCCCAGCATTTT. As protein: CASSRYYRGPDQPQHF.

This clonotype was counted once. The CDR3: CSVDGQGGYEQYF. DNA of the CDR3: TGCAGCGTTGATGGCCAAGGGGGCTACGAGCAGTACTTC. The chain couples TRBV29-1 to TRBJ2-7; TRBD1 might be the D (6 bases). Germline CDR1 is SQVTM and CDR2 is ANQGSEA. The CDR3 spans 13 residues. V lost 3 bases and J lost 3, with 12 bases in between.

This clonotype came up once. The chain joins TRBV19 to TRBJ1-2; D may be TRBD1 (6 bases). This CDR3 contains 14 residues. V shed 3 bases and J shed 3 bases, with 11 bases lying between them. Germline V CDR1 and CDR2: LNHDA, SQIVND (reference sequence). Here the CDR3 DNA reads TGTGCCAGTAGTATGTACAGGGTAGACTATGGCTACACCTTC. Amino acids: CASSMYRVDYGYTF.

The table lists this clonotype with a few counts. The J gene is TRBJ2-7, the V gene TRBV7-8; no definite D call. V lost 4 bases, J lost 5 bases, and 6 bases lay in between. The CDR3 runs to 11 residues. From germline, CDR1 is SGHVS and CDR2 FQNEAQ. CDR3 nucleotides: TGTGCCAGCAGCTACTTCAACGAGCAGTACTTC. Encoded protein: CASSYFNEQYF.

Ten or more counts support this clonotype. The DNA of the CDR3 is TGTGCCAGCAGCGCCAGGGTGTACACTGAAGCTTTCTTT. The encoded protein is CASSARVYTEAFF. V is TRBV9 and J is TRBJ1-1, with D perhaps TRBD1 (5 bases). V was clipped by 3 bases and J by 3 bases, with 9 bases between them. Per the germline V gene, CDR1 is SGDLS and CDR2 is YYNGEE. CDR3 length equals 13 residues.

In this sample, this clonotype turned up a few times. Germline is not matched at one junction end, which may reflect a read error. The chain couples TRBV11-1 to TRBJ2-1; 7 bases line up with TRBD1. Germline assignment: CDR1 SGHAT and CDR2 FQDESV (reference sequence). The CDR3 consists of 19 residues. CDR3 DNA sequence: TGTGCCAGCAGCTTCCCTCAATACCCCCCCCACAGGGGCCGCAATGAGCAGTCCTTC. Amino acid sequence: CASSFPQYPPHRGRNEQSF. Together with reference TRBV11-1 and TRBJ2-1, the CDR3 gives the full variable domain: EAEVAQSPRYKITEKSQAVAFWCDPISGHATLYWYRQILGQGPELLVQFQDESVVDDSQLPKDRFSAERLKGVDSTLKIQPAELGDSAMYLCASSFPQYPPHRGRNEQSFGPGTRLTVL.

This clonotype was picked up a small number of times. The junction does not match germline at one end; this may be a read error. The chain carries TRBV20-1 and TRBJ1-1, with a possible D match to TRBD1 (5 bases). Germline lookup yields CDR1 DFQATT and CDR2 SNEGSKA (reference sequence). CDR3 length: 14 amino acids. CDR3 nucleotide sequence: TGCAGTGCAGCTACCGGGACTCAGAACACTGAGGCTTTCTTT. Its protein is CSAATGTQNTEAFF.

J is TRBJ2-3 and V is TRBV20-1; D is ambiguous. Germline-derived CDR1 and CDR2 are DFQATT and SNEGSKA (reference sequence). V was cut by 1 base and J by 1 base, with 21 bases left in between. The CDR3 runs 18 residues. The CDR3 region has the DNA TGCAGTGCTAGAGCCATCAAAGGCGCTCAGTGGGGCACAGATACGCAGTATTTT. Amino acid sequence: CSARAIKGAQWGTDTQYF.

This chain's CDR3 is CATSREGLEQFF. The CDR3 DNA follows: TGTGCCACCAGCAGAGAGGGACTAGAGCAGTTCTTC. The chain carries TRBV15 and TRBJ2-1; 7 bases line up with TRBD2. The CDR3 is 12 residues long. The ends lost 0 bases at V and 10 bases at J; junction bases unmatched: 0. In germline, CDR1 is LNHNV, CDR2 YYDKDF (reference sequence).

The chain joins TRBV25-1 to TRBJ2-2, with D uncertain. V lost 3 bases, J lost 2 bases, and 4 bases lay in between. CDR1 and CDR2 (germline): MGHDK, SYGVNS. This CDR3 spans 13 amino acids. The CDR3 region has the DNA TGTGCCAGCAGTGACATAAACACCGGGGAGCTGTTTTTT. Protein: CASSDINTGELFF.

V is TRBV19 and J is TRBJ1-2, with TRBD1 identical over 12 bases. There are 17 residues in the CDR3. The ends lost 3 bases at V and 3 bases at J; junction bases unmatched: 8. CDR1 is LNHDA, CDR2 SQIVND, per germline (reference sequence). The CDR3 region is CASSIRGGTGGDYGYTF. The CDR3 DNA sequence: TGTGCCAGTAGTATCCGCGGGGGGACAGGGGGCGACTATGGCTACACCTTC.

This clonotype has more than one count but fewer than ten. The V and J genes are TRBV19 and TRBJ2-7; perhaps D is TRBD1 or TRBD2 (6 bases each). The germline V and J ends were trimmed by 4 bases and 6 bases, with 13 bases remaining between them. The germline V gene encodes CDR1 LNHDA and CDR2 SQIVND (reference sequence). There are 13 residues in the CDR3. The CDR3, as DNA: TGTGCCAGTAGTACCGGGGGACACTTCGAGCAGTACTTC. It encodes CASSTGGHFEQYF.

The rearrangement joins TRBV9 to TRBJ1-4; the D gene is possibly TRBD1 (6 bases). The germline V and J ends were trimmed by 5 bases and 3 bases, with 8 bases remaining between them. This CDR3 is 13 amino acids long. Germline-derived CDR1 and CDR2 are SGDLS and YYNGEE. CDR3 loop: CASSRTANEKLFF. The DNA of the CDR3 is TGTGCCAGCAGTCGGACAGCTAATGAAAAACTGTTTTTT.

This clonotype is labeled as medium-sized (0.01 to 0.1%). This sequence joins TRBV7-2 and TRBJ1-6; no clear D gene. Germline CDR1 and CDR2: SGHTA and FQGNSA. V was pared by 1 base and J by 10 bases, with 8 bases between. CDR3 size: 13 residues. The CDR3 loop is CASSLGPGSPLHF. The DNA for the CDR3 is TGTGCCAGCAGCTTAGGTCCGGGGTCACCCCTCCACTTT.

This clonotype was found many times. The chain carries TRBV27 and TRBJ2-3, with D maybe TRBD2 (6 bases). V was cut by 5 bases and J by 4 bases, with 10 bases left in between. There are 13 residues in the CDR3. CDR1 is MNHEY, CDR2 SMNVEV, per germline (reference sequence). The CDR3 is CASSSGGPDTQYF. CDR3 bases: TGTGCCAGCAGTAGCGGAGGGCCAGATACGCAGTATTTT.